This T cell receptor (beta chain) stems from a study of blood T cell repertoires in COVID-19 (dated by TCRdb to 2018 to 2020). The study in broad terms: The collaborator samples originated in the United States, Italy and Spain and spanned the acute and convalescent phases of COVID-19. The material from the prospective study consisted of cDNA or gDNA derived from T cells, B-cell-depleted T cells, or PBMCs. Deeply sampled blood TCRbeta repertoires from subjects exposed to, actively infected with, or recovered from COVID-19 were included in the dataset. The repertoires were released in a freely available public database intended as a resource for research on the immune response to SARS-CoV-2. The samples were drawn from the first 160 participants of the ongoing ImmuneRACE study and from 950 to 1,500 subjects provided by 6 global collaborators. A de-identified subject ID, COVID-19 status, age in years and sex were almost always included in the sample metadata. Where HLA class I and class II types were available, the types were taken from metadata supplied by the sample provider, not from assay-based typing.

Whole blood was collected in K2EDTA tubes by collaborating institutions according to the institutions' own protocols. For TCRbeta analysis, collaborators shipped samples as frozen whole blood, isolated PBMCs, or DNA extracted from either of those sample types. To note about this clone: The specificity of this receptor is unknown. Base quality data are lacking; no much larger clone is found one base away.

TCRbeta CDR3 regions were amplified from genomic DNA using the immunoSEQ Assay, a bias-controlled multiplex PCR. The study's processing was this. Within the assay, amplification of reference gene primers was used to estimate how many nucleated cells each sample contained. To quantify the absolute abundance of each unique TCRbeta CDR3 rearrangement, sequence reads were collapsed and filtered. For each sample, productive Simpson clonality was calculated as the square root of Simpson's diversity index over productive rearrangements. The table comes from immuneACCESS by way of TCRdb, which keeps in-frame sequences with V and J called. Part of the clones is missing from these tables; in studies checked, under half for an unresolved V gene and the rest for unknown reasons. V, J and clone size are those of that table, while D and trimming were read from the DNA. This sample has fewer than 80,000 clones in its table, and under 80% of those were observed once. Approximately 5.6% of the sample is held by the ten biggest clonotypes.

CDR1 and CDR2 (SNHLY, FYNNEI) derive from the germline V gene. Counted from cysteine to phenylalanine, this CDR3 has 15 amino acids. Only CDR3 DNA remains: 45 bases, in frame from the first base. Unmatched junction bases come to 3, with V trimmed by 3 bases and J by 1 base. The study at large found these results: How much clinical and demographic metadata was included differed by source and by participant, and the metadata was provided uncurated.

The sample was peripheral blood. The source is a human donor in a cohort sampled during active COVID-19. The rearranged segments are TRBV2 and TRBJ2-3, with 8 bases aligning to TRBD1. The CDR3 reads CASSDTGGRTDTQYF. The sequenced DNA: TGTGCCAGCAGTGACACAGGGGGGCGCACAGATACGCAGTATTTT. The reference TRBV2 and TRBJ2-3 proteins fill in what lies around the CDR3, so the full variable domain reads EPEVTQTPSHQVTQMGQEVILRCVPISNHLYFYWYRQILGQKVEFLVSFYNNEISEKSEIFDDQFSVERPDGSNFTLKIRSTKLEDSAMYFCASSDTGGRTDTQYFGPGTRLTVL.